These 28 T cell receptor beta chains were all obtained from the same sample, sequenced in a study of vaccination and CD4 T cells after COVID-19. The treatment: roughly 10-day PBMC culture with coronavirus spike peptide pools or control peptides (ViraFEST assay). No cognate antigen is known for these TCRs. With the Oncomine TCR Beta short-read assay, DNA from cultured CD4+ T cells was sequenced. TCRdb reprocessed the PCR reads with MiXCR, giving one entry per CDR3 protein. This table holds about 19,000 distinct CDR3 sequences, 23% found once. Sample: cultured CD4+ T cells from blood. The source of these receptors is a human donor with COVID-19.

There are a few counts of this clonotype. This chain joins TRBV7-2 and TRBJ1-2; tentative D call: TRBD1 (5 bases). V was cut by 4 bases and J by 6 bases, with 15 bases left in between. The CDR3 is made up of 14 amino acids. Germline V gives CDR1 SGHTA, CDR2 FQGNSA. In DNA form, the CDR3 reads TGTGCCAGCAGCTCTACCGGGACTAAAAATGGCTACACCTTC. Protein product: CASSSTGTKNGYTF.

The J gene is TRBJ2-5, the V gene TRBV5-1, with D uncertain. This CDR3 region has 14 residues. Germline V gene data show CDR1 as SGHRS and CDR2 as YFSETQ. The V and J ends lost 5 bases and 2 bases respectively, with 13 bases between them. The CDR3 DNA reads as TGCGCCAGCAGGGTAGGGCGGTCGCAAGAGACCCAGTACTTC. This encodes CASRVGRSQETQYF.

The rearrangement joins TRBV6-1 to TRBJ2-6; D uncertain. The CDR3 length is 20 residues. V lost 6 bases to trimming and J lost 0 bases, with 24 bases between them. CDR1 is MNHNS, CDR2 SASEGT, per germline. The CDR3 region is CASSQTMGNLRDSGANVLTF. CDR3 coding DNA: TGTGCCAGCAGCCAAACTATGGGTAACCTAAGGGACTCTGGGGCCAACGTCCTGACTTTC.

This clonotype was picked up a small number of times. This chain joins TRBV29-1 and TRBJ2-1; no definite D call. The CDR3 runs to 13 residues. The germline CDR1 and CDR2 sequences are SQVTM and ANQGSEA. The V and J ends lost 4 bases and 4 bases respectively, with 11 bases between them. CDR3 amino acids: CSVAVREYNEQFF. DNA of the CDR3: TGCAGCGTTGCTGTTAGGGAATACAATGAGCAGTTCTTC.

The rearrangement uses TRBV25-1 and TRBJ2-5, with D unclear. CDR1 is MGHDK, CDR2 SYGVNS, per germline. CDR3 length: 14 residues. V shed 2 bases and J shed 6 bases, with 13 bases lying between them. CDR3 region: CASSEGTAQKTQYF. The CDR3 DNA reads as TGTGCCAGCAGTGAAGGTACAGCACAAAAGACCCAGTACTTC.

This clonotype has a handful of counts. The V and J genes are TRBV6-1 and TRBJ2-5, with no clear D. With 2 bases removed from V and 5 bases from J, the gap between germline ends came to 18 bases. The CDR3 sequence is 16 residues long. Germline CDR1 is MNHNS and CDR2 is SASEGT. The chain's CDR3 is CASSELARWGRETQYF. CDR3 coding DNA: TGTGCCAGCAGTGAATTGGCTAGGTGGGGTAGGGAGACCCAGTACTTC.

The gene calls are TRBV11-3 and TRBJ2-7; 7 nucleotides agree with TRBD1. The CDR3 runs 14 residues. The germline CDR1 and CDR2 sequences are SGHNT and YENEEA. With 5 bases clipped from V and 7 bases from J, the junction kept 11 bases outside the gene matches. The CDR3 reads CASSPRRQGHEQYF. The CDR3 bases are TGTGCCAGCAGCCCGCGCCGACAGGGTCATGAGCAGTACTTC.

CDR3 coding DNA: TGTGCCAGCAGCCAAGATATCGGGGTTCCCGGGGAGCTGTTTTTT. It is translated as CASSQDIGVPGELFF. The genes are TRBV3-1 and TRBJ2-2; possibly TRBD2 for D (5 bases). Germline lookup yields CDR1 LGHDT and CDR2 YNNKEL (reference sequence). Trimming took off 0 bases at V and 6 bases at J, with 11 bases between the two ends. CDR3 length: 15 residues.

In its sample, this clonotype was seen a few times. This CDR3 reads CSALTGFNYGYTF. The DNA of the CDR3 is TGCAGTGCTCTTACAGGGTTCAACTATGGCTACACCTTC. This chain connects TRBV20-1 to TRBJ1-2; D is perhaps TRBD1 (6 bases). V shed 5 bases and J shed 2 bases, with 12 bases lying between them. Germline lookup yields CDR1 DFQATT and CDR2 SNEGSKA (reference sequence). This CDR3 region has 13 residues.

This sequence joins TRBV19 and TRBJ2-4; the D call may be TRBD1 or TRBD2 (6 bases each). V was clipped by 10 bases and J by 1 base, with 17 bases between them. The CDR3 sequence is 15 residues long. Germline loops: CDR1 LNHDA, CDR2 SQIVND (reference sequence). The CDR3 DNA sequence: TGTGCCACCGGGACTTCAGGACAGGCCAAAAACATTCAGTACTTC. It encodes CATGTSGQAKNIQYF.

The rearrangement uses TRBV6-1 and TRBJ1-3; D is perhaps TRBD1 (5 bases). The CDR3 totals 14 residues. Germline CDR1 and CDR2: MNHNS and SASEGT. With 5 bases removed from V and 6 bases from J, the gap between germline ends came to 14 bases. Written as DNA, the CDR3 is TGTGCCAGCAGTAAAAGGGACGGCGTAAACACCATATATTTT. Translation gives CASSKRDGVNTIYF.

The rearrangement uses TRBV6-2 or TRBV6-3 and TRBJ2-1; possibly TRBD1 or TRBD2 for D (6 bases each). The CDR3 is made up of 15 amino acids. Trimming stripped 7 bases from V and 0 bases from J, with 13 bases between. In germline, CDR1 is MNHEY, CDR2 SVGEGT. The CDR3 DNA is TGTGCCAGCACCGACGAGGGGGGCTCCTACAATGAGCAGTTCTTC. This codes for CASTDEGGSYNEQFF.

The CDR3: CASRGVRGRNEQFF. The CDR3 bases are TGTGCCAGCAGGGGGGTGCGGGGGAGGAATGAGCAGTTCTTC. This sequence joins TRBV12-3 or TRBV12-4 and TRBJ2-1; 7 nucleotides line up with TRBD2. The CDR3 has 14 amino acids. Losses at the gene ends were 6 bases for V and 7 bases for J; bases not matched to a gene: 9.

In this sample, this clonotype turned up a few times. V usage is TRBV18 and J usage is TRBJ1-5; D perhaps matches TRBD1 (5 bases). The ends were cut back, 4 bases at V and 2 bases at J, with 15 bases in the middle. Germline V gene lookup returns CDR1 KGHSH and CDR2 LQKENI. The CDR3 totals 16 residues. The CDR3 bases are TGTGCCAGCTCACGGACCCCAGGGTTAGGCAATCAGCCCCAGCATTTT. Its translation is CASSRTPGLGNQPQHF. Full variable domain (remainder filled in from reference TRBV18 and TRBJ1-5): NAGVMQNPRHLVRRRGQEARLRCSPMKGHSHVYWYRQLPEEGLKFMVYLQKENIIDESGMPKERFSAEFPKEGPSILRIQQVVRGDSAAYFCASSRTPGLGNQPQHFGDGTRLSIL.

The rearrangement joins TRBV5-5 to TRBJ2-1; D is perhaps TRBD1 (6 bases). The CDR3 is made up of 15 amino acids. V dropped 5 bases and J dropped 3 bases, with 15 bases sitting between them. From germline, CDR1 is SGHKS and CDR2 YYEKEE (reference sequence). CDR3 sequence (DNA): TGTGCCAGCAGGCTTGAGGGGGATTTCTACAATGAGCAGTTCTTC. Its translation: CASRLEGDFYNEQFF.

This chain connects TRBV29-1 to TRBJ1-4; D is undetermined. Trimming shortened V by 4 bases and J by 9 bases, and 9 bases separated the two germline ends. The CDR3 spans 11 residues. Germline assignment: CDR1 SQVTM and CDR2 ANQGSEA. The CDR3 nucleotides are TGCAGCGTTGGCAGCGCCCAAAAACTGTTTTTT. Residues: CSVGSAQKLFF.

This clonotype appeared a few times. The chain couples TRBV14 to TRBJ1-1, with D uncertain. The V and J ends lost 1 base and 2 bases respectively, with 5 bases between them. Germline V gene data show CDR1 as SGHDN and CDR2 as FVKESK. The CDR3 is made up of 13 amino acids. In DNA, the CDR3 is TGTGCCAGCAGCCAAGCAGGCAACACTGAAGCTTTCTTT. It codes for CASSQAGNTEAFF.

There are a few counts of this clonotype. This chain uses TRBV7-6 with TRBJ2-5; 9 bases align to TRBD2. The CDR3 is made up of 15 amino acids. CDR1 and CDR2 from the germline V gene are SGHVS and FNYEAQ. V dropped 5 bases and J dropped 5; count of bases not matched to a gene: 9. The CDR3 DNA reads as TGTGCCAGCAGCCCGTTTGCGGGGGGGCCTGAGACCCAGTACTTC. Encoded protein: CASSPFAGGPETQYF.

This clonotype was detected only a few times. This CDR3 reads CATSRVKNIQYF. The CDR3 DNA is TGTGCCACCAGCAGAGTCAAAAACATTCAGTACTTC. The chain links TRBV15 to TRBJ2-4, with D unclear. CDR1 and CDR2 (germline): LNHNV, YYDKDF (reference sequence). There are 12 residues in the CDR3. V dropped 1 base and J dropped 3 bases, with 1 base sitting between them.

The DNA of the CDR3 is TGCAGTGCAAAAGGGCGGCGGGGGGCCAGTTTAGAGACCCAGTACTTC. Its translation is CSAKGRRGASLETQYF. The rearrangement uses TRBV20-1 and TRBJ2-5, with TRBD2 matching over 8 bases. Germline V gives CDR1 DFQATT, CDR2 SNEGSKA (reference sequence). The CDR3 is made up of 16 amino acids. Trimming took 6 bases from V and 4 from J; bases not matched to a gene: 16.

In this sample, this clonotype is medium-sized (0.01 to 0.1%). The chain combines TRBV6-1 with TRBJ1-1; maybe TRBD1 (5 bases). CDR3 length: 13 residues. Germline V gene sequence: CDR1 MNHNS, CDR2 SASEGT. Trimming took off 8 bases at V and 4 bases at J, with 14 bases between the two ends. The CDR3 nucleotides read TGTGCCAGCCGCGGGGGTATAAGCACTGAAGCTTTCTTT. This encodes CASRGGISTEAFF.

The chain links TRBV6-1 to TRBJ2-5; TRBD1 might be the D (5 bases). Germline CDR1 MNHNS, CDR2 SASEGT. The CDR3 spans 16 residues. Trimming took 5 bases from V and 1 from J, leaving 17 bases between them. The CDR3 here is CASSKGMRVLQETQYF. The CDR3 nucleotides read TGTGCCAGCAGTAAGGGGATGAGAGTTCTCCAAGAGACCCAGTACTTC.

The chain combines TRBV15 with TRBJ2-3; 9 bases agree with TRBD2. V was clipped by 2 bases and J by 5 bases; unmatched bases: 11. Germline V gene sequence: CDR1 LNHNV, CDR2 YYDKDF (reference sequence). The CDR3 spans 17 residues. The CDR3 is CATSRPTRGGPGDTQYF. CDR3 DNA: TGTGCCACCAGCAGACCTACGCGGGGGGGCCCTGGAGATACGCAGTATTTT.

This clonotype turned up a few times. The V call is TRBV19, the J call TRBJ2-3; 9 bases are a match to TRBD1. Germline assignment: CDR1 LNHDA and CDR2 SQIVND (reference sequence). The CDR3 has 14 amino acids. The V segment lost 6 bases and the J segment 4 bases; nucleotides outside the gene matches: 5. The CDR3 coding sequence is TGTGCCAGTAGGACGACAGGGGGTCCAGATACGCAGTATTTT. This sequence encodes CASRTTGGPDTQYF.

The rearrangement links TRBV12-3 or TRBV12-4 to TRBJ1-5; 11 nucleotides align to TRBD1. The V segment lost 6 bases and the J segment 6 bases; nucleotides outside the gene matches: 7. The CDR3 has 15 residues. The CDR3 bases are TGTGCCAGCAGACGGGACAGGGGGGATGGTCAGCCCCAGCATTTT. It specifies CASRRDRGDGQPQHF.

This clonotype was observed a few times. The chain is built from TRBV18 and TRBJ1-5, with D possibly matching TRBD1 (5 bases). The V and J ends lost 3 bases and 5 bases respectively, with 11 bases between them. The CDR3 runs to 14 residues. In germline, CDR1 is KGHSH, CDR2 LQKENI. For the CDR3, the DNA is TGTGCCAGCTCACCGCAGGGTTTTGATCAGCCCCAGCATTTT. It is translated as CASSPQGFDQPQHF.

The CDR3 DNA sequence: TGTGCCAGCAGCTTAGCTCCAGGACCGAACACTGAAGCTTTCTTT. This sequence encodes CASSLAPGPNTEAFF. The chain couples TRBV7-2 to TRBJ1-1; D is unclear. There are 15 residues in the CDR3. Between the trimmed V and J ends, which lost 0 bases and 1 base, there was a span of 9 bases. In germline, CDR1 is SGHTA, CDR2 FQGNSA.

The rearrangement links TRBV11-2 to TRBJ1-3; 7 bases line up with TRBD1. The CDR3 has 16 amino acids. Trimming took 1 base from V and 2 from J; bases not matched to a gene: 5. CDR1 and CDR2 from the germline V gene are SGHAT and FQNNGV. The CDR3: CASSLGQGSPGNTIYF. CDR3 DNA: TGTGCCAGCAGCTTAGGACAGGGAAGCCCTGGAAACACCATATATTTT. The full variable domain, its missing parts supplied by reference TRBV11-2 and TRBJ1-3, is EAGVAQSPRYKIIEKRQSVAFWCNPISGHATLYWYQQILGQGPKLLIQFQNNGVVDDSQLPKDRFSAERLKGVDSTLKIQPAKLEDSAVYLCASSLGQGSPGNTIYFGEGSWLTVV.